The 12 T cell receptor beta chains below come from one sample, sequenced in a study of blood T cell repertoires in COVID-19. Assay: immunoSEQ multiplex PCR; the TCRdb copy retains only in-frame clones and omits some. The repertoire consists of roughly 140,000 clones, with approximately 80% occurring once and the leading ten covering roughly 10%. Sequenced: peripheral blood. Every receptor here comes from a man between 60 and 70 years old with active or convalescent COVID-19.

The chain couples TRBV5-1 to TRBJ1-3; TRBD1 matches 8 bases. CDR1 is SGHRS and CDR2 is YFSETQ in the germline V gene. The V gene end was trimmed by 0 bases and the J gene end by 5 bases; junction bases not matched to a gene: 7. This CDR3 is 16 amino acids long. For the CDR3, the DNA is TGCGCCAGCAGCTTGGAACCAGGACAGGGAAGAAACACCATATATTTT. Its translation is CASSLEPGQGRNTIYF.

The chain carries TRBV27 and TRBJ1-4; tentatively, D is TRBD1 (6 bases). There are 16 residues in the CDR3. Trimming removed 0 bases at V and 0 bases at J, with 8 bases between. The germline V gene has CDR1 MNHEY and CDR2 SMNVEV (reference sequence). DNA of the CDR3: TGTGCCAGCAGTTTATCCCGGACAGCAACTAATGAAAAACTGTTTTTT. Translated, it gives CASSLSRTATNEKLFF.

The chain employs TRBV29-1 and TRBJ1-4, with 8 bases fitting TRBD1. The CDR3 is 15 amino acids. Germline V CDR1 and CDR2: SQVTM, ANQGSEA. Trimming at V came to 4 bases and at J to 4 bases, leaving 8 bases not matched to a gene. DNA for the CDR3: TGCAGCGTTGCTGTTTCAGGACAGGGTAATGAAAAACTGTTTTTT. It specifies CSVAVSGQGNEKLFF.

V is TRBV5-1 and J is TRBJ2-1; no clear D gene. The V end lost 3 bases, the J end lost 1 base, and 23 bases lay between the germline ends. There are 19 residues in the CDR3. CDR1 is SGHRS, CDR2 YFSETQ, per germline. The DNA of the CDR3 is TGCGCCAGCAGCTCCGAGGCCCGGCCACTCCATGGTTCCTACAATGAGCAGTTCTTC. Amino acids: CASSSEARPLHGSYNEQFF.

The rearrangement links TRBV5-1 to TRBJ1-2, with TRBD1 matching 7 bases. CDR1 and CDR2 (germline): SGHRS, YFSETQ. Trimming removed 4 bases from V and 8 bases from J; junction bases left unmatched: 11. The CDR3 has 14 amino acids. CDR3 region: CASSAGGQPRGYTF. The CDR3 DNA follows: TGCGCCAGCAGCGCTGGGGGACAGCCTAGGGGCTACACCTTC.

The rearrangement uses TRBV9 and TRBJ2-1; TRBD2 matches at 13 bases. There are 17 residues in the CDR3. Germline assignment: CDR1 SGDLS and CDR2 YYNGEE. Unmatched junction bases numbered 4, after V lost 1 base and J lost 3 bases. The CDR3 here is CASSVTSGGAFYNEQFF. The CDR3 DNA follows: TGTGCCAGCAGCGTAACTAGCGGGGGGGCGTTCTACAATGAGCAGTTCTTC. Together with reference TRBV9 and TRBJ2-1, the CDR3 gives the full variable domain: DSGVTQTPKHLITATGQRVTLRCSPRSGDLSVYWYQQSLDQGLQFLIQYYNGEERAKGNILERFSAQQFPDLHSELNLSSLELGDSALYFCASSVTSGGAFYNEQFFGPGTRLTVL.

The chain joins TRBV30 to TRBJ1-1, with D perhaps TRBD1 (6 bases). The length of the CDR3 is 13 residues. Per the germline V gene, CDR1 is GTSNPN and CDR2 is SVGIG (reference sequence). Between the trimmed V and J ends, which lost 3 bases and 1 base, there was a span of 9 bases. The CDR3 nucleotides read TGTGCCTGGAGGATGACAGGGAACACTGAAGCTTTCTTT. It is translated as CAWRMTGNTEAFF.

The rearrangement joins TRBV7-9 to TRBJ1-1; TRBD1 is a possible D gene (5 bases). The germline V gene encodes CDR1 SEHNR and CDR2 FQNEAQ (reference sequence). V lost 6 bases and J 4 bases, leaving 9 bases between the germline ends. The CDR3 runs to 12 residues. The CDR3 DNA is TGTGCCAGCAGTCCAGGGATCACTGAAGCTTTCTTT. Translating it yields CASSPGITEAFF.

The J gene is TRBJ2-2, the V gene TRBV27; a weak D match, TRBD1 (5 bases). Trimming removed 5 bases from V and 0 bases from J, with 10 bases in between. Germline CDR1 reads MNHEY; CDR2 reads SMNVEV (reference sequence). This CDR3 comprises 15 residues. The CDR3, as DNA: TGTGCCAGCAGTGACAGAGTAGCGAACACCGGGGAGCTGTTTTTT. As protein: CASSDRVANTGELFF.

The CDR3 bases are TGTGCCAGCAGCTTAGGGGGGTTGGGGGCCGCCGGGGAGCTGTTTTTT. Its translation is CASSLGGLGAAGELFF. V usage is TRBV11-3 and J usage is TRBJ2-2; weak D call: TRBD1 (6 bases). Trimming shortened V by 1 base and J by 6 bases, and 15 bases separated the two germline ends. The CDR3 spans 16 residues. CDR1 and CDR2 from the germline V gene are SGHNT and YENEEA.

The chain combines TRBV6-5 with TRBJ2-2; D gene uncertain. CDR3 size: 15 residues. Between the trimmed V and J ends, which lost 6 bases and 1 base, there was a span of 12 bases. CDR1 and CDR2 (germline): MNHEY, SVGAGI. In nucleotides, the CDR3 is TGTGCCAGCAGGTTACAGAGTTTGAACACCGGGGAGCTGTTTTTT. This gives the protein CASRLQSLNTGELFF.

V usage is TRBV6-5 and J usage is TRBJ1-2; 7 bases fit TRBD1. The germline V gene encodes CDR1 MNHEY and CDR2 SVGAGI. Germline trimming cut 5 bases from V and 5 bases from J; bases unmatched to any gene: 5. This CDR3 has 13 amino acids. The CDR3 protein is CASSRNRGYGYTF. The CDR3 region has the DNA TGTGCCAGCAGTCGAAACAGGGGTTATGGCTACACCTTC.